This T cell receptor (beta chain) was retrieved from a study of cytotoxic CD8 clonotypes in ibrutinib-treated CLL. Study overall: Productive templates averaged around 250,000 per sample, and productive rearrangements 80,000 to 95,000. Whole-study findings and limits: Higher clonality was seen at ibrutinib response and a return toward baseline at progression. Clonality correlated strongly with circulating CD8+ T cells and exceeded age-matched healthy donors at baseline.

Details on this clone: Its specificity is unknown.

Depth targeted 1 in 200,000 to 1 in 1 million T cells, averaging around 10x coverage per clonotype. The repertoire was sequenced with immunoSEQ multiplex PCR; TCRdb's copy has only in-frame clones and lacks some. The sample consists of roughly 70,000 clones, just over 90% of them appearing once. After removal of 5 bases from V and 0 bases from J, the junction contained 3 bases not matched to a gene. The CDR3 is made up of 15 amino acids. Per the germline V gene, CDR1 is MNHNS and CDR2 is SASEGT. The chain combines TRBV6-1 with TRBJ2-1; the match to TRBD1 covers 8 bases. The sequence came from a human donor with chronic lymphocytic leukemia. The material sequenced was PBMCs, taken after 12 months of ibrutinib treatment. DNA for the CDR3: TGTGCCAGCAGTCGAGACAGGGGCTCCTACAATGAGCAGTTCTTC. This gives the protein CASSRDRGSYNEQFF.